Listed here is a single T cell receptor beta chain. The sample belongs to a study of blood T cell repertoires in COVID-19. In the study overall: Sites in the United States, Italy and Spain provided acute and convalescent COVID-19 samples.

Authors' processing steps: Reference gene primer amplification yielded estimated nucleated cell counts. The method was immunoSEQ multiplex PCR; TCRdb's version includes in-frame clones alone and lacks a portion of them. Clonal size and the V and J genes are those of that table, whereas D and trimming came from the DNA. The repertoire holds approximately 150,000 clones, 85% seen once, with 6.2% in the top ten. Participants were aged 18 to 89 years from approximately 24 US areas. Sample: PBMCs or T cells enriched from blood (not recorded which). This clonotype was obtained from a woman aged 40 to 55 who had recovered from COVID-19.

In DNA form, the CDR3 reads TGTGCCTGGGGACAGGTGAACACTGAAGCTTTCTTT. It yields the protein CAWGQVNTEAFF. This rearrangement joins TRBV30 to TRBJ1-1; 7 positions agree with TRBD1. The V gene's germline CDR1 is GTSNPN and CDR2 SVGIG (reference sequence). The CDR3 extends over 12 amino acids. Trimming at V came to 5 bases and at J to 0 bases, leaving 0 bases not matched to a gene.